What follows describes a single TCR beta chain. Sequenced by immunoSEQ multiplex PCR; TCRdb stores in-frame clones only, minus some. The sample carries some 65,000 clones, about four fifths recorded once. This sample is part of a study of control samples from healthy donors and cancer patients. Germline CDR1 is SQVTM and CDR2 is ANQGSEA. J gave up 4 bases and V 7 bases, and 7 bases lay outside the gene matches. The CDR3 totals 13 residues. V and J are TRBV29-1 and TRBJ1-1; 9 bases agree with TRBD1. The sequenced sample consisted of PBMCs. The clonotype originates from a woman between 50 and 59 years old with lung cancer. The CDR3 loop reads CSGFTGGGTEAFF. The CDR3, as DNA: TGCAGCGGGTTCACAGGGGGCGGCACTGAAGCTTTCTTT.